This T cell receptor beta chain was sequenced during a study of monozygotic twins with inflammatory bowel disease. Every single donor had a roughly 2.3 ml blood sample drawn. After re-calling the 5' RACE reads, TCRdb lists one entry per CDR3 protein, DNA absent. Reported are about 420,000 distinct CDR3 sequences; the ten largest clones contain 2.4%. CDR3 length equals 17 residues. Germline V gene data show CDR1 as MNHEY and CDR2 as SVGEGT. The chain employs TRBV6-2 or TRBV6-3 and TRBJ2-7; TCRdb outputs TRBD2, but without DNA this stays unchecked. The sequenced material came from blood. This TCR was recovered from a human donor with ulcerative colitis or Crohn's disease, or a healthy co-twin of an affected twin (not recorded which). The CDR3: CASSSDSDRALRAEQYF.